This T cell receptor beta chain was captured by sequencing in a study of T cell repertoires in cytomegalovirus infection. About the study: From public TCR beta signatures came an indication of both CMV infection and matching HLA type. Findings of the study overall: Carriers of CMV plus the relevant HLA were identified by cumulative public TCR beta family frequency. HLA-C-restricted TCR beta clonotypes specific for CMV led the ex vivo response.

Per the germline V gene, CDR1 is LNHNV and CDR2 is YYDKDF (reference sequence). The CDR3 is 14 residues long. V was trimmed by 5 bases and J by 2 bases, leaving 10 bases between them. A word on this clonotype: What it recognizes is unknown.

TCRdb re-analysed the reads in MiXCR, keeping a single row per CDR3 protein. This repertoire shows hundreds of thousands of distinct CDR3 sequences, around 32% found once; its top ten account for approximately 18%. The sequencing used cultured PBMCs, collected from culture after CMV antigen stimulation. The origin of this receptor is a human donor in good health (CMV status not recorded). Some clones in this sample may be carry-over from other donors' samples. The chain uses TRBV15 and TRBJ2-1; a weak D match, TRBD1 (6 bases). This chain's CDR3 is CATSWQGPYNEQFF. CDR3 sequence (DNA): TGTGCCACCAGCTGGCAGGGGCCCTACAATGAGCAGTTCTTC.